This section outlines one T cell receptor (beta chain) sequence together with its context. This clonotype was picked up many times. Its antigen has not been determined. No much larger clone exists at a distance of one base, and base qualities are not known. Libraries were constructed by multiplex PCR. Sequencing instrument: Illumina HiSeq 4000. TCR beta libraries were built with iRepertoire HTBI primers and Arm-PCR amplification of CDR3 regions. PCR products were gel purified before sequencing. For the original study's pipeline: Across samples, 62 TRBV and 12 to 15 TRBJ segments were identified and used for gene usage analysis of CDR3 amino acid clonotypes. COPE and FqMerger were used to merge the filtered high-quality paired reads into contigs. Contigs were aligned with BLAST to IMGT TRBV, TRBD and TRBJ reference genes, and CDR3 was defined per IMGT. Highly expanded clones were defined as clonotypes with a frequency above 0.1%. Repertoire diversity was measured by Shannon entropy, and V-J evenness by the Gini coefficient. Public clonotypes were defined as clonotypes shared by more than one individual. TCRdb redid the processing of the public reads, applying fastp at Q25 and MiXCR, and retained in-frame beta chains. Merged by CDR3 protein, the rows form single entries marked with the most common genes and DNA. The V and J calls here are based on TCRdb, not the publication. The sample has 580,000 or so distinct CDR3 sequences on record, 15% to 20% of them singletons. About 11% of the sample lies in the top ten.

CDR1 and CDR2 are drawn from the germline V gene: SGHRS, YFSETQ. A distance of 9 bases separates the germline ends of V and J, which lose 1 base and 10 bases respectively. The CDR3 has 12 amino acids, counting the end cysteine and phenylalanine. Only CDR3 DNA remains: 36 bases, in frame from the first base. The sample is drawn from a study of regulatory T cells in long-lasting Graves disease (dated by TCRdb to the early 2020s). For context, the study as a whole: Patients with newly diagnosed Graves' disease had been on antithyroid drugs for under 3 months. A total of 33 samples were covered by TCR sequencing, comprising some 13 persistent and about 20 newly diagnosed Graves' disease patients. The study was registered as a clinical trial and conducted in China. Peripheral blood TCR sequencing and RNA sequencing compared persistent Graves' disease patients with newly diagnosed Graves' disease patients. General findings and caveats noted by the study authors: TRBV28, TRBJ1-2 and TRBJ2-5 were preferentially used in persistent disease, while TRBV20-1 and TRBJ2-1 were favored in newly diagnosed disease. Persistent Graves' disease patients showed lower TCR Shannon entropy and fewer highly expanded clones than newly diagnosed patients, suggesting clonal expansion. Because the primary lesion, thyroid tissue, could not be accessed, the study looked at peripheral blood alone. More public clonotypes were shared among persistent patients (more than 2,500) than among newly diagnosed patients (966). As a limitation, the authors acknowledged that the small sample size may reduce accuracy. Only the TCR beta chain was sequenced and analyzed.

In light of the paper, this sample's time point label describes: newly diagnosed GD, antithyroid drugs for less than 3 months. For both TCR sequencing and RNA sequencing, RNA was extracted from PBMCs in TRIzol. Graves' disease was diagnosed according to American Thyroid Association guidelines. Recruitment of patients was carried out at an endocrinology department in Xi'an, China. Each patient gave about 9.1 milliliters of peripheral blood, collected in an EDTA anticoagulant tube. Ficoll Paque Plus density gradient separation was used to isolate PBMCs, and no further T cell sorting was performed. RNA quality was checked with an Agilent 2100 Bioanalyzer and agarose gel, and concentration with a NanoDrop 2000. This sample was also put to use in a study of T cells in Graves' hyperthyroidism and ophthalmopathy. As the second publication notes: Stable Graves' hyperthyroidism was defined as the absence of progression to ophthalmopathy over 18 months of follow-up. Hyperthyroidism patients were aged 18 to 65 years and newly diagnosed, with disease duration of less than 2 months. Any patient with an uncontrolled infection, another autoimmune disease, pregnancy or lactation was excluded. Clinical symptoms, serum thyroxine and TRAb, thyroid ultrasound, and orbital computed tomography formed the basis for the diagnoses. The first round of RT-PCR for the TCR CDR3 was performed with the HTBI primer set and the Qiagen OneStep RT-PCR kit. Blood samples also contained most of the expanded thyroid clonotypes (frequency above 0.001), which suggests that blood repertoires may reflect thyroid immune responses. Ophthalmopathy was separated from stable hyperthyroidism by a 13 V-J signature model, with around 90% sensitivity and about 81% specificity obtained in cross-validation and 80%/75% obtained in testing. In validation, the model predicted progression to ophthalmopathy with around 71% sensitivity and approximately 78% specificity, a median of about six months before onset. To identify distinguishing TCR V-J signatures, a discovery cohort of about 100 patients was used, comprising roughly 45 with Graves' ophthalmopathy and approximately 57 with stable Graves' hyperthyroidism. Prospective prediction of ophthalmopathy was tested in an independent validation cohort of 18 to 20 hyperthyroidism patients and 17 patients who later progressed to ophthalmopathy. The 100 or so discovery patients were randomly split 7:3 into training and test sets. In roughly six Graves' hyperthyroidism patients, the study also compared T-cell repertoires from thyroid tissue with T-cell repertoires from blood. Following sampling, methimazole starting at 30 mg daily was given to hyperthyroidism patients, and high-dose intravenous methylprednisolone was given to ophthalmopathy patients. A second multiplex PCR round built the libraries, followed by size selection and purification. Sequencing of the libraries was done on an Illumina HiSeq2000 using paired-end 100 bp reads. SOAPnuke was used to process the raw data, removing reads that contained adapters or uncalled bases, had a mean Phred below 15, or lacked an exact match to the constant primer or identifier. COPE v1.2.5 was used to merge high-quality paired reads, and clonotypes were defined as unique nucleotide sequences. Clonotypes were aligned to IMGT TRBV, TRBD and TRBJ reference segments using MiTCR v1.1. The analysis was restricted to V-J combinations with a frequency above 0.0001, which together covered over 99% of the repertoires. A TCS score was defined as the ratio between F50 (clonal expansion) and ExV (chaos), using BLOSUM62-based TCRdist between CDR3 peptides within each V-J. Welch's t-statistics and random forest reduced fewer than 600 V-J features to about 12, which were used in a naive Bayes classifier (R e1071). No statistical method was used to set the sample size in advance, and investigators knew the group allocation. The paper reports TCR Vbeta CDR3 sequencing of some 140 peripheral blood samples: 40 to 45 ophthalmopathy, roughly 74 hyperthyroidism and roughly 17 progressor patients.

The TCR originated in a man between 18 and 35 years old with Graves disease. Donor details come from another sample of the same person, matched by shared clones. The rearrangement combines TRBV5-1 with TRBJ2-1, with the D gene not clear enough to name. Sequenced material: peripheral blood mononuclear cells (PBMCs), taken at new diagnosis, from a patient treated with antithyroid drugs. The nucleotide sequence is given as TGCGCCAGCAGCTTGACAGTCGGGGAGCAGTTCTTC. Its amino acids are CASSLTVGEQFF.